Listed here are 5 T cell receptor beta chains from one sample, sequenced in a study of cytomegalovirus exposure and HLA in healthy donors. This PCR relied on a set of 60 Vbeta primers and 13 Jbeta primers. Assay used: immunoSEQ multiplex PCR; TCRdb lists only in-frame clones, some missing. The table lists 150,000 to 200,000 clones, roughly 83% of them singletons. Sequencing used PBMCs. Source of these receptors: a boy younger than 18 in good health and CMV-seronegative.

This chain connects TRBV18 to TRBJ2-1; no clear D. Germline V gene lookup returns CDR1 KGHSH and CDR2 LQKENI. V lost 3 bases and J 9 bases, leaving 18 bases between the germline ends. The CDR3 has 15 amino acids. The CDR3 DNA follows: TGTGCCAGCTCACCGACAACCCAGGTATTGGTTGAGCAGTTCTTC. Protein product: CASSPTTQVLVEQFF.

CDR3 amino acids: CASSLASSRVELFF. The CDR3 nucleotides read TGCGCCAGCAGCTTGGCCTCATCCAGGGTGGAGCTGTTTTTT. V is TRBV5-1 and J is TRBJ2-2, with D perhaps TRBD1 (5 bases). This CDR3 comprises 14 residues. Germline CDR1 and CDR2: SGHRS and YFSETQ. The V end was cut by 0 bases, the J end by 10 bases, with 13 bases between.

In nucleotides, the CDR3 is TGTGCCACGGGACAGGGCATTGGCGGCTACACCTTC. This translates into CATGQGIGGYTF. V is TRBV5-8 and J is TRBJ1-2, with 9 bases lining up with TRBD1. This CDR3 region has 12 residues. The germline CDR1 and CDR2 sequences are SGHTS and YDEGEE. The V gene end was trimmed by 9 bases and the J gene end by 8 bases; junction bases not matched to a gene: 8.

The chain uses TRBV11-2 and TRBJ2-1; 7 nucleotides align to TRBD2. The CDR3 totals 15 residues. Germline V CDR1 and CDR2: SGHAT, FQNNGV. V lost 3 bases and J lost 0; bases outside the gene matches: 2. Here the CDR3 reads CASSLGGSSYNEQFF. The CDR3 DNA follows: TGTGCCAGCAGCTTGGGCGGGAGCTCCTACAATGAGCAGTTCTTC.

This chain uses TRBV27 with TRBJ1-2; 7 nucleotides line up with TRBD1. V was pared by 6 bases and J by 2 bases, with 0 bases of the junction left unmatched. CDR1 is MNHEY, CDR2 SMNVEV, per germline (reference sequence). The CDR3 spans 12 residues. The DNA for the CDR3 is TGTGCCAGCAGGACAGGGAACTATGGCTACACCTTC. Protein sequence: CASRTGNYGYTF.